One and the same sample provided the 25 T cell receptor beta chains below, sequenced in a study of T cell changes during pregnancy in multiple sclerosis. The repertoire was sequenced with immunoSEQ multiplex PCR; TCRdb's copy has only in-frame clones and lacks some. The table lists about 100,000 clones, over 75% of them singletons. Here the sequenced sample was peripheral blood, taken in the second trimester of pregnancy. Receptor source: a female donor in good health, enrolled as a control in a pregnancy study.

This clone showed up just once. This chain joins TRBV15 and TRBJ1-5; TRBD1 matches at 9 bases. This CDR3 region has 15 residues. Germline lookup yields CDR1 LNHNV and CDR2 YYDKDF (reference sequence). V dropped 5 bases and J dropped 11; count of bases not matched to a gene: 13. The CDR3 sequence is CATSPRDRARGTQHF. The CDR3 coding sequence is TGTGCCACCAGCCCACGGGACAGGGCCCGAGGGACCCAGCATTTT.

This chain links TRBV18 with TRBJ2-7; a possible D gene is TRBD2 (5 bases). This CDR3 contains 14 residues. Between the trimmed V and J ends, which lost 6 bases and 3 bases, there was a span of 15 bases. Germline V gene sequence: CDR1 KGHSH, CDR2 LQKENI. The CDR3 is CASSPEPGLYEQYF. CDR3 DNA sequence: TGTGCCAGCTCCCCCGAGCCAGGACTCTACGAGCAGTACTTC.

This clone was recorded once. The chain links TRBV7-9 to TRBJ1-2; tentative D call: TRBD1 (6 bases). Germline V lookup: CDR1 SEHNR, CDR2 FQNEAQ (reference sequence). V was pared by 1 base and J by 5 bases, with 14 bases between. CDR3 length: 15 amino acids. The CDR3 DNA follows: TGTGCCAGCAGCTTAGATTCCAGGGGACCATATGGCTACACCTTC. Encoded protein: CASSLDSRGPYGYTF.

The rearrangement joins TRBV6-1 to TRBJ1-6; no reliable D call. CDR1 and CDR2 (germline): MNHNS, SASEGT. Trimming removed 2 bases from V and 6 bases from J, with 14 bases in between. The CDR3 loop spans 16 amino acids. CDR3 sequence: CASSELAFGSNSPLHF. DNA of the CDR3: TGTGCCAGCAGTGAATTAGCTTTCGGGAGTAATTCACCCCTCCACTTT.

The chain links TRBV10-2 to TRBJ2-6; D gene unclear. The germline V and J ends were trimmed by 2 bases and 0 bases, with 5 bases remaining between them. Germline CDR1 is WSHSY and CDR2 is SAAADI. The CDR3 extends over 15 amino acids. CDR3 nucleotide sequence: TGCGCCAGCAGTGAGCATAGCTCTGGGGCCAACGTCCTGACTTTC. This gives the protein CASSEHSSGANVLTF.

The chain employs TRBV7-2 and TRBJ1-5; tentatively, D is TRBD1 (6 bases). The germline V gene encodes CDR1 SGHTA and CDR2 FQGNSA. V was pared by 1 base and J by 0 bases, with 10 bases between. CDR3 size: 16 residues. Written as DNA, the CDR3 is TGTGCCAGCAGCTTAGTAACAGGGCTTAGCAATCAGCCCCAGCATTTT. This sequence encodes CASSLVTGLSNQPQHF.

The V and J genes are TRBV5-1 and TRBJ2-5, with TRBD2 matching over 7 bases. The CDR3 covers 16 residues. Germline-derived CDR1 and CDR2 are SGHRS and YFSETQ. The trim removed 1 base at V and 5 bases at J, leaving 11 bases unmatched. Written as DNA, the CDR3 is TGCGCCAGCAGCTTGTTGGGTCAGCCCGGGAGGGAGACCCAGTACTTC. The encoded protein is CASSLLGQPGRETQYF.

The sample holds one count of this clone. This chain connects TRBV5-1 to TRBJ1-2, with D possibly being TRBD1 (5 bases). The CDR3 is 14 amino acids. The germline CDR1 and CDR2 sequences are SGHRS and YFSETQ. With 0 bases removed from V and 8 bases from J, the gap between germline ends came to 14 bases. CDR3 DNA: TGCGCCAGCAGCTTGGGCGAAGGGGTGGGCGGCTACACCTTC. It yields the protein CASSLGEGVGGYTF.

V is TRBV7-9 and J is TRBJ2-5; D is perhaps TRBD2 (6 bases). Trimming shortened V by 5 bases and J by 1 base, and 14 bases separated the two germline ends. Germline V lookup: CDR1 SEHNR, CDR2 FQNEAQ (reference sequence). The CDR3 loop spans 15 amino acids. CDR3 loop: CASSTLGGPQETQYF. As DNA, the CDR3 is TGTGCCAGCAGCACCCTGGGGGGTCCCCAAGAGACCCAGTACTTC.

V is TRBV2 and J is TRBJ2-5; 7 bases map to TRBD1. The CDR3 totals 15 residues. V lost 6 bases and J lost 1; bases outside the gene matches: 8. CDR1 and CDR2 (germline): SNHLY, FYNNEI. CDR3 DNA sequence: TGTGCCAGCAGCCTGACAGGGCTACCCCAAGAGACCCAGTACTTC. This codes for CASSLTGLPQETQYF.

The chain employs TRBV9 and TRBJ2-3; a weak D match, TRBD2 (5 bases). CDR3 length: 13 residues. Germline loops: CDR1 SGDLS, CDR2 YYNGEE. Trimming stripped 5 bases from V and 6 bases from J, with 13 bases between. The CDR3 sequence is CASSGLARDTQYF. CDR3 DNA: TGTGCCAGCAGTGGTTTAGCGAGGGATACGCAGTATTTT.

The chain is built from TRBV18 and TRBJ2-1, with 13 positions matching TRBD2. The germline gives CDR1 KGHSH, CDR2 LQKENI. With 0 bases clipped from V and 9 bases from J, the junction kept 5 bases outside the gene matches. This CDR3 is built from 16 residues. CDR3 loop: CASSPPGLAGLAEQFF. The CDR3, as DNA: TGTGCCAGCTCACCACCGGGACTAGCGGGGTTGGCTGAGCAGTTCTTC.

The chain carries TRBV19 and TRBJ1-5; D gene ambiguous. From germline, CDR1 is LNHDA and CDR2 SQIVND (reference sequence). Trimming removed 3 bases from V and 0 bases from J, with 12 bases in between. This CDR3 comprises 16 residues. This chain's CDR3 is CASSMSRRNSNQPQHF. Written as DNA, the CDR3 is TGTGCCAGTAGTATGAGTCGGCGGAATAGCAATCAGCCCCAGCATTTT.

The J gene is TRBJ1-2, the V gene TRBV30; 7 bases align to TRBD1. The trim removed 4 bases at V and 2 bases at J, leaving 7 bases unmatched. There are 14 residues in the CDR3. Germline CDR1 is GTSNPN and CDR2 is SVGIG (reference sequence). CDR3: CAWTGDSLNYGYTF. The DNA for the CDR3 is TGTGCCTGGACCGGGGACAGCTTGAACTATGGCTACACCTTC.

The chain recombines TRBV6-5 with TRBJ1-2, with 9 nucleotides matching TRBD1. Germline assignment: CDR1 MNHEY and CDR2 SVGAGI. CDR3 length: 14 amino acids. After removal of 7 bases from V and 5 bases from J, the junction contained 8 bases not matched to a gene. In nucleotides, the CDR3 is TGTGCCAGCACTTTGAAACAGGGGGCGTATGGCTACACCTTC. It translates to CASTLKQGAYGYTF.

V gene TRBV7-9 combines with J gene TRBJ1-6; TRBD1 agrees at 7 bases. CDR3 length equals 14 residues. J lost 7 bases, V lost 4 bases, and 4 bases had no gene match. Per germline, CDR1 SEHNR and CDR2 FQNEAQ (reference sequence). The CDR3 DNA is TGTGCCAGCAGCTGGACAGGCGGAAATTCACCCCTCCACTTT. This sequence encodes CASSWTGGNSPLHF.

This clone was observed a single time. The chain recombines TRBV7-2 with TRBJ2-1; a weak D match, TRBD1 (6 bases). V was clipped by 4 bases and J by 6 bases, with 19 bases between them. Germline CDR1 is SGHTA and CDR2 is FQGNSA. The CDR3 runs 16 residues. CDR3 DNA: TGTGCCAGCAGCTCACTCCTTGGGCAGGGGCGCAATGAGCAGTTCTTC. This translates into CASSSLLGQGRNEQFF.

V is TRBV6-1 and J is TRBJ1-2; TRBD1 matches 11 bases. V lost 3 bases, J lost 7 bases, and 1 base stayed unmatched. The germline gives CDR1 MNHNS, CDR2 SASEGT. This CDR3 is 13 amino acids long. The CDR3 here is CASSEGTGGGYTF. The DNA of the CDR3 is TGTGCCAGCAGTGAGGGGACAGGGGGTGGCTACACCTTC.

The chain is built from TRBV7-9 and TRBJ2-3; 13 positions match TRBD2. With 4 bases clipped from V and 0 bases from J, the junction kept 4 bases outside the gene matches. Per the germline V gene, CDR1 is SEHNR and CDR2 is FQNEAQ (reference sequence). The CDR3 covers 17 residues. The CDR3 protein is CASSSGLAGASTDTQYF. The CDR3 region has the DNA TGTGCCAGCAGCTCCGGACTAGCGGGGGCAAGCACAGATACGCAGTATTTT.

The rearrangement uses TRBV19 and TRBJ1-3; D call uncertain. Germline V gene data show CDR1 as LNHDA and CDR2 as SQIVND (reference sequence). This CDR3 contains 16 residues. The V and J ends lost 5 bases and 0 bases respectively, with 14 bases between them. The CDR3 nucleotides read TGTGCCAGTAGTCCCTGGACCGGGAGCTCTGGAAACACCATATATTTT. Translation gives CASSPWTGSSGNTIYF.

This chain joins TRBV25-1 and TRBJ1-1, with D perhaps TRBD1 (6 bases). Per germline, CDR1 MGHDK and CDR2 SYGVNS. Trimming pared 6 bases from V and 9 bases from J, leaving 14 bases between. CDR3 length: 12 residues. This chain's CDR3 is CASRDGQGKAFF. DNA of the CDR3: TGTGCCAGCAGGGACGGTCAGGGGAAAGCTTTCTTT.

This chain joins TRBV4-3 and TRBJ2-1, with 7 bases identical to TRBD1. This CDR3 region has 16 residues. Germline V gives CDR1 LGHNA, CDR2 YSLEER. The ends lost 3 bases at V and 4 bases at J; junction bases unmatched: 9. The DNA for the CDR3 is TGCGCCAGCAGCCAGCATGGACAGGAGCCTTACAATGAGCAGTTCTTC. Translated, it gives CASSQHGQEPYNEQFF.

The chain recombines TRBV28 with TRBJ1-2; 7 bases fit TRBD1. Losses at the gene ends were 6 bases for V and 4 bases for J; bases not matched to a gene: 2. The germline V gene encodes CDR1 MDHEN and CDR2 SYDVKM. There are 12 residues in the CDR3. For the CDR3, the DNA is TGTGCCAGCAGGACAGGGTCCTATGGCTACACCTTC. This encodes CASRTGSYGYTF.

The rearrangement links TRBV18 to TRBJ2-5; TRBD1 aligns across 8 bases. The CDR3 sequence is 14 residues long. The V gene end was trimmed by 1 base and the J gene end by 2 bases; junction bases not matched to a gene: 0. Per germline, CDR1 KGHSH and CDR2 LQKENI. The CDR3 protein is CASSPRTGQETQYF. The DNA for the CDR3 is TGTGCCAGCTCACCACGGACAGGGCAAGAGACCCAGTACTTC.

Only one count was recorded for this clone. The rearrangement links TRBV6-1 to TRBJ2-7, with TRBD1 matching 12 bases. This CDR3 is 18 amino acids long. Germline values: CDR1 MNHNS, CDR2 SASEGT. V was pared by 4 bases and J by 5 bases, with 15 bases of the junction left unmatched. This CDR3 reads CASSGAGTGGFNIHEQYF. CDR3 sequence (DNA): TGTGCCAGCAGTGGAGCGGGGACAGGGGGCTTTAACATTCACGAGCAGTACTTC.